These 12 T cell receptor beta chains were all obtained from the same sample, sequenced in a study of blood T cell repertoires in COVID-19. Some clones are missing from TCRdb's copy, which holds only in-frame ones; the method was immunoSEQ multiplex PCR. The top ten hold 1.5% to 2% of the sample, which has fewer than 500,000 clones, about 85% seen once. Material: PBMCs or T cells enriched from blood (not recorded which). The receptors stem from a woman between 18 and 29 years old with acute COVID-19.

The gene calls are TRBV19 and TRBJ1-3; TRBD1 matches 7 bases. With 10 bases clipped from V and 2 bases from J, the junction kept 8 bases outside the gene matches. There are 14 residues in the CDR3. The germline gives CDR1 LNHDA, CDR2 SQIVND (reference sequence). Written as DNA, the CDR3 is TGTGCCACTCGGGACAGCTGGACTGGAAACACCATATATTTT. It translates to CATRDSWTGNTIYF.

The chain couples TRBV9 to TRBJ2-3; 8 nucleotides match TRBD2. This CDR3 is 16 amino acids long. Germline CDR1 is SGDLS and CDR2 is YYNGEE. The ends lost 4 bases at V and 5 bases at J; junction bases unmatched: 12. For the CDR3, the DNA is TGTGCCAGCAGCCCAAGGGGACTAGTGGTAGGAGATACGCAGTATTTT. Protein sequence: CASSPRGLVVGDTQYF.

The chain uses TRBV15 and TRBJ1-3; D may be TRBD1 (6 bases). Germline V gene sequence: CDR1 LNHNV, CDR2 YYDKDF (reference sequence). This CDR3 has 14 residues. V lost 2 bases, J lost 4 bases, and 9 bases lay in between. CDR3 in DNA: TGTGCCACCAGCAGAACAGGGACCGGAAACACCATATATTTT. Its protein is CATSRTGTGNTIYF.

This chain links TRBV27 with TRBJ2-3; tentative D call: TRBD1 (5 bases). In germline, CDR1 is MNHEY, CDR2 SMNVEV (reference sequence). CDR3 length equals 15 residues. V was trimmed by 4 bases and J by 0 bases, leaving 11 bases between them. CDR3 in amino acids: CASSYDRTSTDTQYF. The CDR3 DNA sequence: TGTGCCAGCAGTTACGACAGAACTAGCACAGATACGCAGTATTTT.

J is TRBJ1-1 and V is TRBV14; D possibly corresponds to TRBD1 (5 bases). This CDR3 contains 19 residues. Deletions cut 3 bases from V and 1 base from J, with 24 bases between. CDR1 is SGHDN, CDR2 FVKESK, per germline. The CDR3 DNA reads as TGTGCCAGCAGCCAGACCCAGGGTGGAGTAGTAATGGGGAACACTGAAGCTTTCTTT. This gives the protein CASSQTQGGVVMGNTEAFF.

The V and J genes are TRBV2 and TRBJ2-7, with 7 positions matching TRBD2. V trimming: 6 bases; J trimming: 2 bases; junction bases outside the gene matches: 4. This CDR3 is 13 amino acids long. Germline CDR1 is SNHLY and CDR2 is FYNNEI. CDR3 coding DNA: TGTGCCAGCAGGGCCGGGACTACCTACGAGCAGTACTTC. It encodes CASRAGTTYEQYF. The whole variable domain, remainder taken from reference TRBV2 and TRBJ2-7, is EPEVTQTPSHQVTQMGQEVILRCVPISNHLYFYWYRQILGQKVEFLVSFYNNEISEKSEIFDDQFSVERPDGSNFTLKIRSTKLEDSAMYFCASRAGTTYEQYFGPGTRLTVT.

In the case of this clone: The sample holds other DNA sequences that translate to the same CDR3. The rearrangement joins TRBV28 to TRBJ1-2; no definite D call. The CDR3 loop spans 11 amino acids. V was trimmed by 5 bases and J by 3 bases, leaving 4 bases between them. The germline V gene has CDR1 MDHEN and CDR2 SYDVKM. The chain's CDR3 is CASSPDYGYTF. CDR3 bases: TGTGCCAGCAGTCCTGACTATGGCTACACCTTC.

The J gene is TRBJ2-2, the V gene TRBV18; tentatively, D is TRBD2 (6 bases). CDR1 and CDR2 from the germline V gene are KGHSH and LQKENI. V lost 6 bases to trimming and J lost 2 bases, with 10 bases between them. The CDR3 has 14 residues. CDR3: CASSREPNTGELFF. CDR3 sequence (DNA): TGTGCCAGCTCCCGGGAGCCAAACACCGGGGAGCTGTTTTTT.

The chain couples TRBV30 to TRBJ1-5, with D maybe TRBD1 (6 bases). This CDR3 has 16 amino acids. Germline values: CDR1 GTSNPN, CDR2 SVGIG (reference sequence). V dropped 1 base and J dropped 6 bases, with 19 bases sitting between them. The CDR3 region is CAWSAADGGAGQPQHF. The DNA of the CDR3 is TGTGCCTGGAGTGCCGCTGATGGGGGCGCGGGTCAGCCCCAGCATTTT.

The chain uses TRBV7-8 and TRBJ2-5; TRBD1 agrees at 7 bases. The CDR3 length is 17 residues. V shed 3 bases, J shed 2 bases, and the junction held 12 bases outside the gene matches. The germline CDR1 and CDR2 sequences are SGHVS and FQNEAQ. CDR3 loop: CASSFSVVRDRQETQYF. The CDR3 nucleotides are TGTGCCAGCAGCTTCTCCGTGGTCCGGGACAGACAAGAGACCCAGTACTTC.

The CDR3 DNA sequence: TGCGCCAGCAGACAGGGAGCGGGGGGCCAAGAGACCCAGTACTTC. Translated, it gives CASRQGAGGQETQYF. The rearrangement links TRBV5-1 to TRBJ2-5; 9 bases map to TRBD2. The ends lost 5 bases at V and 1 base at J; junction bases unmatched: 6. Germline CDR1 is SGHRS and CDR2 is YFSETQ. CDR3 size: 15 residues.

The chain uses TRBV3-1 (or the pseudogene TRBV3-2) and TRBJ1-5; 11 nucleotides align to TRBD1. The V segment lost 1 base and the J segment 3 bases; nucleotides outside the gene matches: 8. The germline gives CDR1 LGHDT, CDR2 YNNKEL (reference sequence). The CDR3 contains 18 residues. The CDR3 nucleotides read TGTGCCAGCAGCCAAGGTCCAGGACAGGGGGCCTACAATCAGCCCCAGCATTTT. Amino acids: CASSQGPGQGAYNQPQHF.